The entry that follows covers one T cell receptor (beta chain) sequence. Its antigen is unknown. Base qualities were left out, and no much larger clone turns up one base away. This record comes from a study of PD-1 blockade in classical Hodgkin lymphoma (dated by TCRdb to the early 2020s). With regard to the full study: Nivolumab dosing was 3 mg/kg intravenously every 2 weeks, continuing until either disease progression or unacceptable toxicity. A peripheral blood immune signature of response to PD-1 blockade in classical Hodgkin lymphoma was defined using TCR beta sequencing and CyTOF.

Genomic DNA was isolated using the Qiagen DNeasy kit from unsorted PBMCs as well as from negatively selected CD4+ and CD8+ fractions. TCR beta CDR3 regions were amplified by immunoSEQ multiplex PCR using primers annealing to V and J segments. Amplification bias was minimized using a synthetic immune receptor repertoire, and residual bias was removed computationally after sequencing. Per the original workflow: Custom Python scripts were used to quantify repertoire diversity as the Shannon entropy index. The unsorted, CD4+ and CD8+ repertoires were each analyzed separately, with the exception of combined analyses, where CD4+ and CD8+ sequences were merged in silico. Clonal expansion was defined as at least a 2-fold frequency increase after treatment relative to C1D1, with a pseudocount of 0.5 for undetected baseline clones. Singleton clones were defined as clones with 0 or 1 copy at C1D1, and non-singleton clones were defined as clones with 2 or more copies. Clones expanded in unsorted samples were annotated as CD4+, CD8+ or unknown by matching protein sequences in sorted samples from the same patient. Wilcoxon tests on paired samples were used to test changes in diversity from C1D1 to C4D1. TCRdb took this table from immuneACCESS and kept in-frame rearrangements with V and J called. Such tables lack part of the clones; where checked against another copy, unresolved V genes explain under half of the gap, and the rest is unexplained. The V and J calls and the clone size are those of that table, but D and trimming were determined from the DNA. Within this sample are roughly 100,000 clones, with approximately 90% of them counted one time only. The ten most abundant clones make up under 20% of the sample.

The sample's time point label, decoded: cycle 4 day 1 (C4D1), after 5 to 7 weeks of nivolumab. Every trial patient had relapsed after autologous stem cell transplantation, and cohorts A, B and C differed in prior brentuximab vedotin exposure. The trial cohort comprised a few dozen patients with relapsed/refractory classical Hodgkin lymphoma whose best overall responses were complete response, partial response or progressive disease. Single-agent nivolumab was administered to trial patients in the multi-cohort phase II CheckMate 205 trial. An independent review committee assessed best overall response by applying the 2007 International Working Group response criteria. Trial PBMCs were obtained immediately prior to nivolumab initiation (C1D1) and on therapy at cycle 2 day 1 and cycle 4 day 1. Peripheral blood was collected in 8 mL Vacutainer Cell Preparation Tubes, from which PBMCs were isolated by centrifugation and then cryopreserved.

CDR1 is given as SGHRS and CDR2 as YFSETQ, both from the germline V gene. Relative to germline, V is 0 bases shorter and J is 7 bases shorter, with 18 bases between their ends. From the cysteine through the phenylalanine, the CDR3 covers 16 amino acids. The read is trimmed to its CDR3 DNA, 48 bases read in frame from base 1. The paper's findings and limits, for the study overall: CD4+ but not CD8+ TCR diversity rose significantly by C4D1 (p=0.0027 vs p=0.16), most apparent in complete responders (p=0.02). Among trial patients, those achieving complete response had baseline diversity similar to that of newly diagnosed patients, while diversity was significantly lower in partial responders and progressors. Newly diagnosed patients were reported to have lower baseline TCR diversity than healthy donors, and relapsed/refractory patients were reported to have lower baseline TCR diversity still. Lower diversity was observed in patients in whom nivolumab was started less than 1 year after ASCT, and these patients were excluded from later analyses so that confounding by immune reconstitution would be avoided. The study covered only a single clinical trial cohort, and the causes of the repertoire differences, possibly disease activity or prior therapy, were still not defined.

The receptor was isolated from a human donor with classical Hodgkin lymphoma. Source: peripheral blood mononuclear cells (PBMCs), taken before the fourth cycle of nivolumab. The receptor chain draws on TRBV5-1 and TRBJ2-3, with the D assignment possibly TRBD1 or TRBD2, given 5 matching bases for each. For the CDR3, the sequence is CASSLVGTRDFHTQYF. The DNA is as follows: TGCGCCAGCAGCTTGGTTGGGACCCGAGATTTTCATACGCAGTATTTT.